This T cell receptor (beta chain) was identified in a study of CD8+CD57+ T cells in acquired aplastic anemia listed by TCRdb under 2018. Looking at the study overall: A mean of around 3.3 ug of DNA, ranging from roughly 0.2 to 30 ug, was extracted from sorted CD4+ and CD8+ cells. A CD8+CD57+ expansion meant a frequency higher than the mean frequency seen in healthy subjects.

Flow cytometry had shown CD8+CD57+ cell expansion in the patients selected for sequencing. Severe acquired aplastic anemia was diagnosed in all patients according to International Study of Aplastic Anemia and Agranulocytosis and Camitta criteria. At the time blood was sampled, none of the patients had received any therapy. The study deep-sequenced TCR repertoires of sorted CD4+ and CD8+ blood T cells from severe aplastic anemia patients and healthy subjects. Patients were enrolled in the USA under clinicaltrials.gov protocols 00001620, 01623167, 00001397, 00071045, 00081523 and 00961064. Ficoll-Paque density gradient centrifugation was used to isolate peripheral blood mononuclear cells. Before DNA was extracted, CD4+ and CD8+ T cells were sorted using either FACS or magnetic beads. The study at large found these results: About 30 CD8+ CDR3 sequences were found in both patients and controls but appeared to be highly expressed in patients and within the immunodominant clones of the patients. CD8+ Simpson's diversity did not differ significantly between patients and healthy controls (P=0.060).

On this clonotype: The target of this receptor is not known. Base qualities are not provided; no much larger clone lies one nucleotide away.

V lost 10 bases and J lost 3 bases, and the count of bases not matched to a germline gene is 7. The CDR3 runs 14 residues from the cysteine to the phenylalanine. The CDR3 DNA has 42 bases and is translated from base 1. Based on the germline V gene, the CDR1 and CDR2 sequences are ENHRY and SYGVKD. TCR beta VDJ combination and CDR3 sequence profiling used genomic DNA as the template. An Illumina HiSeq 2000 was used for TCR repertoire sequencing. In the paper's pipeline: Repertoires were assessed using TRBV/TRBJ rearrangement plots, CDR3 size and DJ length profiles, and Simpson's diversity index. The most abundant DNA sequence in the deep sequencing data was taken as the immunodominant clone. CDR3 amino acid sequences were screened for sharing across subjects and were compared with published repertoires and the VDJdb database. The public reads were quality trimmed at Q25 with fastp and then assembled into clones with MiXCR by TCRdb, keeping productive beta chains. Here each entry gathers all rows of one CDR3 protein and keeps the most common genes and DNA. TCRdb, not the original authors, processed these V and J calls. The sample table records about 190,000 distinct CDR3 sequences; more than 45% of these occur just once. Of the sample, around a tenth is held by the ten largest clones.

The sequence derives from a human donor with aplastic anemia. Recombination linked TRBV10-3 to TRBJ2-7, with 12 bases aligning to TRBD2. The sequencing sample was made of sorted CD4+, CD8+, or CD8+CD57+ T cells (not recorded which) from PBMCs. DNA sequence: TGTGCCAGCAGCGGACTAGCGGGGTACTACGAGCAGTACTTC. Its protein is CASSGLAGYYEQYF.